These 23 T cell receptor beta chains came from one sample sequenced in a study of CD8+CD57+ T cells in acquired aplastic anemia. Genomic DNA, serving as template, underwent TCR beta VDJ and CDR3 profiling. TCRdb reprocessed the reads via MiXCR and lists one record per CDR3 protein. The sample records some 200,000 distinct CDR3 sequences, 60% to 65% being singletons. Sequencing was carried out using sorted CD4+, CD8+, or CD8+CD57+ T cells (not recorded which) from PBMCs. These TCRs come from a human donor in good health.

The chain couples TRBV29-1 to TRBJ2-7; D remains ambiguous. Germline loops: CDR1 SQVTM, CDR2 ANQGSEA. V lost 6 bases and J lost 1, with 10 bases in between. The CDR3 runs 12 residues. CDR3 amino acids: CSVGPDSYEQYF. CDR3 coding DNA: TGCAGCGTAGGGCCAGATTCCTACGAGCAGTACTTC.

DNA for the CDR3: TGTGCCAGTAGAACTCCCCAGGGACCCTATGGCTACACCTTC. Amino acids: CASRTPQGPYGYTF. V gene TRBV19 combines with J gene TRBJ1-2, with a tentative D call TRBD1 (5 bases). CDR3 length equals 14 residues. Germline V gene data show CDR1 as LNHDA and CDR2 as SQIVND (reference sequence). The germline V and J ends were trimmed by 6 bases and 4 bases, with 15 bases remaining between them.

This clonotype has a single count. V gene TRBV5-6 combines with J gene TRBJ2-3; D unclear. Between the trimmed V and J ends, which lost 4 bases and 3 bases, there was a span of 12 bases. Germline-derived CDR1 and CDR2 are SGHDT and YYEEEE. The CDR3 covers 14 residues. The CDR3 DNA reads as TGTGCCAGCAGCAACCTCAAGGGAACAGATACGCAGTATTTT. It yields the protein CASSNLKGTDTQYF.

In the case of this clonotype: A read error may explain this, as a much larger clone is one base away. The V gene is TRBV11-2, the J gene TRBJ2-5; 14 nucleotides match TRBD2. The CDR3 contains 17 residues. Unmatched junction bases numbered 6, after V lost 1 base and J lost 5 bases. Germline V gene sequence: CDR1 SGHAT, CDR2 FQNNGV. Here the CDR3 DNA reads TGTGCCAGCAGCTTAGGACTAGCGGGAGGGTCCTTGGAGACCCAGTACTTC. Protein product: CASSLGLAGGSLETQYF.

This clonotype was seen a few times. The chain has TRBV7-9 and TRBJ2-7; D unresolved. This CDR3 comprises 14 residues. The germline V gene encodes CDR1 SEHNR and CDR2 FQNEAQ (reference sequence). Trimming took off 1 base at V and 4 bases at J, with 11 bases between the two ends. The DNA of the CDR3 is TGTGCCAGCAGCTTAGAGGGTGGGATATACGAGCAGTACTTC. Protein: CASSLEGGIYEQYF.

In this sample, this clonotype turned up a few times. The rearrangement joins TRBV28 to TRBJ2-5; 11 bases are shared with TRBD2. This CDR3 has 16 residues. Germline trimming cut 5 bases from V and 5 bases from J; bases unmatched to any gene: 10. The germline CDR1 and CDR2 sequences are MDHEN and SYDVKM. CDR3 amino acids: CASSRGLAGGPETQYF. The DNA of the CDR3 is TGTGCCAGCAGTAGAGGACTAGCGGGTGGCCCGGAGACCCAGTACTTC.

This clonotype was counted many times. The genes are TRBV4-2 and TRBJ1-4; 9 bases align to TRBD1. CDR3 length: 16 amino acids. The V gene's germline CDR1 is LGHNA and CDR2 YNFKEQ. Unmatched junction bases numbered 3, after V lost 0 bases and J lost 4 bases. CDR3 DNA sequence: TGTGCCAGCAGCCAAGATATGGGACAGGGTAATGAAAAACTGTTTTTT. It translates to CASSQDMGQGNEKLFF.

The table lists this clonotype with many counts. The V call is TRBV5-4, the J call TRBJ2-3; the match to TRBD2 covers 10 bases. The V gene's germline CDR1 is SGHNT and CDR2 YYREEE (reference sequence). V lost 2 bases, J lost 1 base, and 1 base stayed unmatched. The CDR3 is 15 amino acids. The CDR3 DNA reads as TGTGCCAGCAGCTTTGGACTAGCGGGCACAGATACGCAGTATTTT. Translating it yields CASSFGLAGTDTQYF.

V is TRBV2 and J is TRBJ1-6, with D tentatively TRBD1 (6 bases). This CDR3 region has 12 residues. Between the trimmed V and J ends, which lost 10 bases and 9 bases, there was a span of 13 bases. Germline V lookup: CDR1 SNHLY, CDR2 FYNNEI. CDR3 nucleotides: TGTGCCAAACAGGGATCTAGTTCACCCCTCCACTTT. As protein: CAKQGSSSPLHF.

The chain joins TRBV5-1 to TRBJ2-7; 7 bases agree with TRBD2. In germline, CDR1 is SGHRS, CDR2 YFSETQ. The CDR3 is made up of 12 amino acids. J was trimmed by 7 bases and V by 4 bases; bases with no gene match: 5. For the CDR3, the DNA is TGCGCCAGCAGCGCGCCCGGGGGGGAGCAGTACTTC. Its translation is CASSAPGGEQYF.

The chain has TRBV25-1 and TRBJ1-1; D possibly corresponds to TRBD1 (5 bases). Trimming removed 3 bases from V and 4 bases from J, with 15 bases in between. The CDR3 length is 15 residues. Germline CDR1 and CDR2: MGHDK and SYGVNS. The CDR3 DNA is TGTGCCAGCAGTGAGGGGCCCCGCGAGGGCACTGAAGCTTTCTTT. Translating gives CASSEGPREGTEAFF.

This clonotype was found many times. This sequence joins TRBV7-9 and TRBJ2-7; D gene unclear. Trimming shortened V by 2 bases and J by 5 bases, and 7 bases separated the two germline ends. There are 12 residues in the CDR3. Per the germline V gene, CDR1 is SEHNR and CDR2 is FQNEAQ (reference sequence). The CDR3 loop is CASSLSLDEQYF. DNA for the CDR3: TGTGCCAGCAGCTTAAGTCTAGACGAGCAGTACTTC.

This clonotype turned up a few times. V usage is TRBV2 and J usage is TRBJ2-7; 8 bases fit TRBD1. The germline V gene has CDR1 SNHLY and CDR2 FYNNEI. The CDR3 sequence is 15 residues long. V lost 5 bases, J lost 7 bases, and 13 bases stayed unmatched. The CDR3 DNA reads as TGTGCCAGCAGTCTAACCGGTCAGGGGGCGCGTGAGCAGTACTTC. This translates into CASSLTGQGAREQYF.

About this clonotype: The junction differs from germline at one of its ends, possibly a read error. The chain uses TRBV15 and TRBJ2-1, with D possibly being TRBD1 or TRBD2 (5 bases each). The CDR3 consists of 15 residues. The germline gives CDR1 LNHNV, CDR2 YYDKDF (reference sequence). Here the CDR3 DNA reads TGTGCCACCAGCAGGGGACGGTCCTCCCACAATGAGCAATTCTTC. Its translation: CATSRGRSSHNEQFF.

The chain recombines TRBV19 with TRBJ2-2; D remains ambiguous. Germline loops: CDR1 LNHDA, CDR2 SQIVND (reference sequence). V shed 5 bases and J shed 6 bases, with 1 base lying between them. The CDR3 spans 10 residues. Written as DNA, the CDR3 is TGTGCCAGTAGTGCCGGGGAGCTGTTTTTT. Encoded protein: CASSAGELFF.

The gene calls are TRBV5-1 and TRBJ2-5; possibly TRBD1 for D (6 bases). This CDR3 spans 14 amino acids. The V gene's germline CDR1 is SGHRS and CDR2 YFSETQ. The V end lost 3 bases, the J end lost 3 bases, and 12 bases lay between the germline ends. The CDR3 protein is CASSSPGHEETQYF. The CDR3 DNA is TGCGCCAGCAGCTCGCCGGGACACGAAGAGACCCAGTACTTC.

This chain joins TRBV20-1 and TRBJ2-7, with D uncertain. Trimming shortened V by 0 bases and J by 0 bases, and 9 bases separated the two germline ends. Germline V gene sequence: CDR1 DFQATT, CDR2 SNEGSKA (reference sequence). The CDR3 spans 14 residues. The CDR3 loop reads CSARDWTISYEQYF. CDR3 nucleotide sequence: TGCAGTGCTAGAGATTGGACCATCTCCTACGAGCAGTACTTC.

This clonotype was counted many times. V gene TRBV9 combines with J gene TRBJ2-7; 7 bases are shared with TRBD1. The CDR3 loop spans 14 amino acids. With V trimmed by 0 bases and J by 3 bases, 3 bases remained unmatched. The germline V gene encodes CDR1 SGDLS and CDR2 YYNGEE. The CDR3 DNA reads TGTGCCAGCAGCGTAGTGGCAGGGGGCTACGAGCAGTACTTC. Protein: CASSVVAGGYEQYF.

This chain connects TRBV20-1 to TRBJ1-2, with 7 bases lining up with TRBD1. The CDR3 contains 12 residues. Trimming took 7 bases from V and 5 from J; bases not matched to a gene: 7. Germline-derived CDR1 and CDR2 are DFQATT and SNEGSKA (reference sequence). In nucleotides, the CDR3 is TGCAGTGGAAAACAGGGGTTGTATGGCTACACCTTC. This gives the protein CSGKQGLYGYTF.

In the case of this clonotype: This may be a read error: a much more frequent sequence differs by one nucleotide. CDR3 sequence (DNA): TGTGCCAGCTCACCAGACGGGATGAACACTGAAGCTGTCTTT. This codes for CASSPDGMNTEAVF. This chain links TRBV18 with TRBJ1-1; D remains ambiguous. Per germline, CDR1 KGHSH and CDR2 LQKENI. The CDR3 sequence is 14 residues long. The full variable domain, its missing parts supplied by reference TRBV18 and TRBJ1-1, is NAGVMQNPRHLVRRRGQEARLRCSPMKGHSHVYWYRQLPEEGLKFMVYLQKENIIDESGMPKERFSAEFPKEGPSILRIQQVVRGDSAAYFCASSPDGMNTEAVFGQGTRLTVV.

This sequence joins TRBV5-1 and TRBJ2-1; D is uncertain. Germline values: CDR1 SGHRS, CDR2 YFSETQ. V lost 5 bases to trimming and J lost 1 base, with 10 bases between them. The CDR3 totals 14 residues. The CDR3 nucleotides read TGCGCCAGCAGGCCGCTTGGGTCCTACAATGAGCAGTTCTTC. This codes for CASRPLGSYNEQFF.

This chain uses TRBV20-1 with TRBJ1-1, with a weak D call TRBD1 (5 bases). Germline CDR1 reads DFQATT; CDR2 reads SNEGSKA (reference sequence). CDR3 length: 15 residues. Trimming cost V 0 bases and J 1 base, with 12 bases left between them. The CDR3 DNA follows: TGCAGTGCTAGAGACCGACGGGACCCGAACACTGAAGCTTTCTTT. This codes for CSARDRRDPNTEAFF.

The chain combines TRBV5-1 with TRBJ2-3, with D maybe TRBD2 (6 bases). The V gene's germline CDR1 is SGHRS and CDR2 YFSETQ. V lost 0 bases and J lost 3, with 11 bases in between. The CDR3 consists of 15 residues. In DNA, the CDR3 is TGCGCCAGCAGCTTGGCGGGAGCGGCGACAGATACGCAGTATTTT. Its protein product is CASSLAGAATDTQYF.